The 28 T cell receptor beta chains below all came from one sample that was sequenced in a study of T cell responses to AZD1222 COVID-19 vaccine (dated by TCRdb to the early 2020s). Library preparation used the immunoSEQ multiplex PCR assay. The table comes from immuneACCESS by way of TCRdb, which keeps in-frame sequences with V and J called. Part of the clones is missing from these tables; in studies checked, under half for an unresolved V gene and the rest for unknown reasons. In this sample the table shows roughly 51,000 clones, roughly 90% of which occur a single time. Of the sample, about 14% falls within the top ten clones. The sample's time point label, decoded: about 28 days (+/-7) after the second vaccine dose. The specimen was peripheral blood, collected 28 days after the second AZD1222 dose. Receptors originate from an adult who received the AZD1222 COVID-19 vaccine.

The CDR3 loop is CASSIDRGRQPQHF. The DNA of the CDR3 is TGTGCCAGTAGTATAGACAGGGGGCGGCAGCCCCAGCATTTT. This rearrangement joins TRBV19 to TRBJ1-5, with 8 positions matching TRBD1. J lost 7 bases, V lost 0 bases, and 2 bases had no gene match. The CDR3 has 14 residues. Looked up from germline, CDR1 is LNHDA and CDR2 is SQIVND (reference sequence).

This clone was counted a single time. The rearrangement joins TRBV7-3 to TRBJ1-1; no clear D gene. Deletions cut 0 bases from V and 1 base from J, with 6 bases between. This CDR3 is built from 14 residues. Germline loops: CDR1 SGHTA, CDR2 FQGTGA. Written as DNA, the CDR3 is TGTGCCAGCAGCTTAACGGGGAGGAACACTGAAGCTTTCTTT. Protein product: CASSLTGRNTEAFF.

This chain uses TRBV7-2 with TRBJ2-5, with D hard to call. The CDR3 consists of 12 residues. Germline lookup yields CDR1 SGHTA and CDR2 FQGNSA. V gave up 3 bases and J gave up 1 base, with 3 bases separating them. CDR3 nucleotides: TGTGCCAGCAGCTTTTCCCAAGAGACCCAGTACTTC. Translated, it gives CASSFSQETQYF.

V gene TRBV6-5 combines with J gene TRBJ2-5; 9 bases line up with TRBD1. There are 14 residues in the CDR3. Germline loops: CDR1 MNHEY, CDR2 SVGAGI. Unmatched junction bases numbered 6, after V lost 7 bases and J lost 3 bases. The CDR3 bases are TGTGCCAGCATAGACGGGGACAGGGAAGAGACCCAGTACTTC. Translated, it gives CASIDGDREETQYF.

The chain couples TRBV7-8 to TRBJ2-6; D unclear. Germline-derived CDR1 and CDR2 are SGHVS and FQNEAQ. The CDR3 consists of 16 residues. V gave up 5 bases and J gave up 0 bases, with 11 bases separating them. The CDR3 loop is CASSQAGFSGANVLTF. The CDR3 DNA is TGTGCCAGCAGCCAAGCAGGTTTCTCTGGGGCCAACGTCCTGACTTTC.

The chain couples TRBV7-9 to TRBJ2-3; D uncertain. The V end lost 5 bases, the J end lost 2 bases, and 8 bases lay between the germline ends. This CDR3 spans 13 amino acids. Germline V lookup: CDR1 SEHNR, CDR2 FQNEAQ (reference sequence). CDR3 amino acids: CASSNFHTDTQYF. The CDR3 DNA reads TGTGCCAGCAGCAATTTCCACACAGATACGCAGTATTTT.

J is TRBJ1-2 and V is TRBV30; D may be TRBD1 (5 bases). Germline CDR1 reads GTSNPN; CDR2 reads SVGIG (reference sequence). This CDR3 comprises 12 residues. Trimming stripped 7 bases from V and 4 bases from J, with 13 bases between. The chain's CDR3 is CASHTGGYGYTF. The CDR3 DNA sequence: TGTGCCTCACACACAGGCGGCTATGGCTACACCTTC.

This clone has just one count. Additional DNA sequences in this sample encode the identical CDR3. The chain carries TRBV5-1 and TRBJ2-7; D call uncertain. V lost 0 bases to trimming and J lost 4 bases, with 5 bases between them. Germline assignment: CDR1 SGHRS and CDR2 YFSETQ. This CDR3 contains 12 residues. The CDR3 reads CASSLDTYEQYF. The CDR3 nucleotides are TGCGCCAGCAGCTTGGACACGTACGAGCAGTACTTC.

The CDR3 loop is CASFGEANTEAFF. For the CDR3, the DNA is TGTGCCAGCTTTGGGGAAGCAAACACTGAAGCTTTCTTT. The chain recombines TRBV7-9 with TRBJ1-1; D not certain. Germline loops: CDR1 SEHNR, CDR2 FQNEAQ (reference sequence). This CDR3 is built from 13 residues. V lost 8 bases and J 2 bases, leaving 12 bases between the germline ends.

The table lists this clone with a count of one. This chain links TRBV7-3 with TRBJ2-1; a possible D gene is TRBD1 (5 bases). Germline loops: CDR1 SGHTA, CDR2 FQGTGA. The CDR3 spans 13 residues. Trimming shortened V by 4 bases and J by 6 bases, and 10 bases separated the two germline ends. The CDR3 region is CASSSGHGNEQFF. CDR3 sequence (DNA): TGTGCCAGCAGCTCCGGACACGGCAATGAGCAGTTCTTC.

V is TRBV3-1 (or the pseudogene TRBV3-2) and J is TRBJ2-7; TRBD1 matches at 12 bases. Germline V gives CDR1 LGHDT, CDR2 YNNKEL (reference sequence). The CDR3 is made up of 14 amino acids. Trimming at V came to 4 bases and at J to 7 bases, leaving 5 bases not matched to a gene. The CDR3 spells CASSPGTGGREQYF. CDR3 bases: TGTGCCAGCAGCCCCGGGACAGGGGGCAGAGAGCAGTACTTC.

This clone was counted a single time. The CDR3 DNA reads as TGTGCCAGCTCTAAGACAGGGGAACGCACTGAAGCTTTCTTT. Translating gives CASSKTGERTEAFF. The genes are TRBV18 and TRBJ1-1; 8 nucleotides match TRBD1. The germline V gene has CDR1 KGHSH and CDR2 LQKENI. Trimming cost V 6 bases and J 4 bases; bases outside gene matches: 7. The CDR3 runs 14 residues. Based on the CDR3 plus reference TRBV18 and TRBJ1-1, the full variable domain is NAGVMQNPRHLVRRRGQEARLRCSPMKGHSHVYWYRQLPEEGLKFMVYLQKENIIDESGMPKERFSAEFPKEGPSILRIQQVVRGDSAAYFCASSKTGERTEAFFGQGTRLTVV.

V usage is TRBV7-9 and J usage is TRBJ1-2; tentatively, D is TRBD1 (5 bases). The CDR3 sequence is 15 residues long. From germline, CDR1 is SEHNR and CDR2 FQNEAQ (reference sequence). V lost 0 bases to trimming and J lost 4 bases, with 12 bases between them. The CDR3 DNA sequence: TGTGCCAGCAGCTTAGCATCCGCAGGGAGCTATGGCTACACCTTC. It is translated as CASSLASAGSYGYTF. Full variable domain (outside the CDR3, taken from reference TRBV7-9 and TRBJ1-2): DTGVSQNPRHKITKRGQNVTFRCDPISEHNRLYWYRQTLGQGPEFLTYFQNEAQLEKSRLLSDRFSAERPKGSFSTLEIQRTEQGDSAMYLCASSLASAGSYGYTFGSGTRLTVV.

V is TRBV7-3 and J is TRBJ2-1, with 11 bases matching TRBD2. The CDR3 totals 17 residues. With V trimmed by 1 base and J by 7 bases, 9 bases remained unmatched. The germline V gene has CDR1 SGHTA and CDR2 FQGTGA. The CDR3: CASSLNPLAGGLNEQFF. The CDR3 bases are TGTGCCAGCAGCTTAAACCCCCTAGCGGGAGGTTTGAATGAGCAGTTCTTC.

The chain joins TRBV9 to TRBJ2-1; D unresolved. The germline V and J ends were trimmed by 0 bases and 0 bases, with 10 bases remaining between them. In germline, CDR1 is SGDLS, CDR2 YYNGEE. The CDR3 length is 16 residues. CDR3 nucleotide sequence: TGTGCCAGCAGCGTAGGACCGTCGAGCTCCTACAATGAGCAGTTCTTC. This codes for CASSVGPSSSYNEQFF. Combining the CDR3 with reference TRBV9 and TRBJ2-1 gives the whole variable domain DSGVTQTPKHLITATGQRVTLRCSPRSGDLSVYWYQQSLDQGLQFLIQYYNGEERAKGNILERFSAQQFPDLHSELNLSSLELGDSALYFCASSVGPSSSYNEQFFGPGTRLTVL.

The V and J genes are TRBV7-9 and TRBJ1-4; tentative D call: TRBD1 (5 bases). The CDR3 contains 14 residues. V was cut by 2 bases and J by 8 bases, with 12 bases left in between. Looked up from germline, CDR1 is SEHNR and CDR2 is FQNEAQ (reference sequence). CDR3 sequence reads: CASSLSMGREKLFF. CDR3 nucleotides: TGTGCCAGCAGCTTAAGTATGGGGCGAGAAAAACTGTTTTTT. The full variable domain, rest sourced from reference TRBV7-9 and TRBJ1-4, is DTGVSQNPRHKITKRGQNVTFRCDPISEHNRLYWYRQTLGQGPEFLTYFQNEAQLEKSRLLSDRFSAERPKGSFSTLEIQRTEQGDSAMYLCASSLSMGREKLFFGSGTQLSVL.

The sample holds one count of this clone. The rearrangement links TRBV10-3 to TRBJ1-2; 7 positions match TRBD1. Germline assignment: CDR1 ENHRY and CDR2 SYGVKD. V shed 4 bases and J 6 bases; nucleotides not matched to a gene: 2. The CDR3 has 12 residues. For the CDR3, the DNA is TGTGCCATCAGTGTTACAGGGGATGGCTACACCTTC. Translated: CAISVTGDGYTF.

This clone was counted once. The chain has TRBV15 and TRBJ2-2; TRBD2 might be the D (5 bases). The CDR3 spans 17 residues. Germline V gene data show CDR1 as LNHNV and CDR2 as YYDKDF (reference sequence). Trimming left V 0 bases short and J 5 bases short, with 16 bases between. The chain's CDR3 is CATSRDSMWRATGELFF. CDR3 DNA: TGTGCCACCAGCAGAGATTCGATGTGGCGGGCAACCGGGGAGCTGTTTTTT. Variable domain in full (rest from reference TRBV15 and TRBJ2-2): DAMVIQNPRYQVTQFGKPVTLSCSQTLNHNVMYWYQQKSSQAPKLLFHYYDKDFNNEADTPDNFQSRRPNTSFCFLDIRSPGLGDTAMYLCATSRDSMWRATGELFFGEGSRLTVL.

The V call is TRBV11-2, the J call TRBJ1-1, with 9 bases fitting TRBD1. This CDR3 has 14 residues. Trimming at V came to 6 bases and at J to 5 bases, leaving 7 bases not matched to a gene. The germline CDR1 and CDR2 sequences are SGHAT and FQNNGV. The CDR3 DNA is TGTGCCAGCAGAAAAGGACAGGGGTTGACTGAAGCTTTCTTT. Translated, it gives CASRKGQGLTEAFF.

This chain uses TRBV2 with TRBJ2-3, with 13 bases lining up with TRBD2. Germline V gene data show CDR1 as SNHLY and CDR2 as FYNNEI. This CDR3 is 16 amino acids long. V was clipped by 3 bases and J by 4 bases; unmatched bases: 4. The CDR3 sequence is CASSEPTSGRPDTQYF. Written as DNA, the CDR3 is TGTGCCAGCAGTGAGCCGACTAGCGGGAGGCCAGATACGCAGTATTTT.

This clone occurred once. The chain recombines TRBV15 with TRBJ2-7; tentatively, D is TRBD2 (6 bases). CDR1 and CDR2 (germline): LNHNV, YYDKDF (reference sequence). V lost 1 base to trimming and J lost 2 bases, with 9 bases between them. The CDR3 contains 14 residues. The CDR3 is CATSRARGAYEQYF. The DNA of the CDR3 is TGTGCCACCAGCAGAGCGCGGGGAGCCTACGAGCAGTACTTC.

The chain couples TRBV19 to TRBJ1-2, with D uncertain. Trimming pared 6 bases from V and 4 bases from J, leaving 9 bases between. In germline, CDR1 is LNHDA, CDR2 SQIVND (reference sequence). The CDR3 spans 12 residues. CDR3 nucleotides: TGTGCCAGTAGCCCTAGCGCCTATGGCTACACCTTC. Protein: CASSPSAYGYTF.

This rearrangement joins TRBV5-5 to TRBJ2-7, with 9 bases that match TRBD1. This CDR3 has 19 residues. Looked up from germline, CDR1 is SGHKS and CDR2 is YYEKEE (reference sequence). V shed 3 bases, J shed 1 base, and the junction held 17 bases outside the gene matches. The CDR3, as DNA: TGTGCCAGCAGCTCGGTCAGGGGACAGGGTCAACCCCTTTCCTACGAGCAGTACTTC. It yields the protein CASSSVRGQGQPLSYEQYF.

This clone has only one observation. The chain couples TRBV2 to TRBJ2-6, with D unresolved. The CDR3 covers 15 residues. V was pared by 4 bases and J by 3 bases, with 10 bases between. Germline V gene data show CDR1 as SNHLY and CDR2 as FYNNEI. CDR3 protein: CASSAEALGANVLTF. CDR3 DNA sequence: TGTGCCAGCAGTGCTGAGGCTCTTGGGGCCAACGTCCTGACTTTC.

The chain joins TRBV24-1 to TRBJ2-1, with no clear D. V shed 0 bases and J shed 9 bases, with 17 bases lying between them. The germline CDR1 and CDR2 sequences are KGHDR and SFDVKD. The CDR3 is 16 amino acids. CDR3 region: CATSDLARQGLGEQFF. CDR3 DNA: TGTGCCACCAGTGATTTGGCCCGACAAGGTTTGGGTGAGCAGTTCTTC.

The chain has TRBV28 and TRBJ2-2, with D perhaps assigned TRBD1 or TRBD2 (5 bases each). The CDR3 is 16 residues long. The V gene lost 5 bases and the J gene lost 1 base, with 14 bases spanning the gap. Germline V CDR1 and CDR2: MDHEN, SYDVKM. CDR3 sequence reads: CASSGTAAENTGELFF. The DNA for the CDR3 is TGTGCCAGCAGTGGGACCGCAGCGGAGAACACCGGGGAGCTGTTTTTT.

This chain connects TRBV6-4 to TRBJ2-1; 7 positions agree with TRBD2. J lost 5 bases, V lost 7 bases, and 8 bases had no gene match. The germline V gene has CDR1 MRHNA and CDR2 SNTAGT. CDR3 length: 14 amino acids. CDR3 sequence reads: CASIKLAIHNEQFF. CDR3 nucleotide sequence: TGTGCCAGCATCAAACTAGCGATTCACAATGAGCAGTTCTTC.

The V gene is TRBV5-6, the J gene TRBJ2-6; possibly TRBD1 for D (5 bases). Per the germline V gene, CDR1 is SGHDT and CDR2 is YYEEEE. The CDR3 covers 19 residues. Trimming pared 1 base from V and 0 bases from J, leaving 17 bases between. The CDR3 region is CASSLILAGNPSGANVLTF. The CDR3 DNA reads TGTGCCAGCAGCTTGATCTTGGCAGGGAACCCCTCTGGGGCCAACGTCCTGACTTTC. The full variable domain, completed using reference TRBV5-6 and TRBJ2-6, is DAGVTQSPTHLIKTRGQQVTLRCSPKSGHDTVSWYQQALGQGPQFIFQYYEEEERQRGNFPDRFSGHQFPNYSSELNVNALLLGDSALYLCASSLILAGNPSGANVLTFGAGSRLTVL.